These 13 T cell receptor beta chains were sequenced from one sample in a study of blood T cells in healthy people across ages (dated by TCRdb to between 2015 and 2016). Libraries were prepared through 5' RACE. The sequencer was an Illumina HiSeq 2500. The second PCR ran for about 7 to 11 cycles and used a J-beta primer mix along with a sample-barcoded 5' primer. TCRdb handled the public reads itself, with Q25 trimming in fastp and clone calling in MiXCR, and kept productive beta chains. For every CDR3 protein sequence, its rows merge into one entry that carries the most common genes and DNA. In this sample the table shows more than 650,000 distinct CDR3 sequences, about 48% of which occur a single time. About 42% of the sample belongs to the ten largest clones. Source material: blood. These receptors originate from a man at least 80 years old in good health.

V usage is TRBV6-6 and J usage is TRBJ1-5; 7 bases align to TRBD1. The CDR3 consists of 17 residues. Germline-derived CDR1 and CDR2 are MNHNY and SVGAGI (reference sequence). V was pared by 1 base and J by 1 base, with 7 bases of the junction left unmatched. Here the CDR3 DNA reads TGTGCCAGCAGTTACTGGGACAGACCTGGGAGCAATCAGCCCCAGCATTTT. Encoded protein: CASSYWDRPGSNQPQHF.

This clonotype occurred a few times. The V and J genes are TRBV7-2 and TRBJ2-3, with D possibly matching TRBD2 (6 bases). CDR3 size: 15 residues. The germline CDR1 and CDR2 sequences are SGHTA and FQGNSA. Trimming took 4 bases from V and 3 from J, leaving 14 bases between them. The CDR3 region is CASSSGGILTDTQYF. In DNA form, the CDR3 reads TGTGCCAGCAGCTCCGGAGGGATTCTGACAGATACGCAGTATTTT. Full variable domain (outside the CDR3, taken from reference TRBV7-2 and TRBJ2-3): GAGVSQSPSNKVTEKGKDVELRCDPISGHTALYWYRQSLGQGLEFLIYFQGNSAPDKSGLPSDRFSAERTGGSVSTLTIQRTQQEDSAVYLCASSSGGILTDTQYFGPGTRLTVL.

The genes are TRBV7-2 and TRBJ2-3; 7 nucleotides line up with TRBD2. The CDR3 is made up of 17 amino acids. Germline-derived CDR1 and CDR2 are SGHTA and FQGNSA. V lost 0 bases and J lost 4; bases outside the gene matches: 10. The CDR3, as DNA: TGTGCCAGCAGCTTAGCGCGGCTAGCGGCACCCCCAGATACGCAGTATTTT. Encoded protein: CASSLARLAAPPDTQYF.

In its sample, this clonotype was seen a few times. This chain joins TRBV20-1 and TRBJ1-2; possibly TRBD1 for D (5 bases). The V gene's germline CDR1 is DFQATT and CDR2 SNEGSKA (reference sequence). CDR3 length: 15 amino acids. Trimming took off 0 bases at V and 0 bases at J, with 11 bases between the two ends. CDR3: CSARENTGTNYGYTF. The CDR3 nucleotides are TGCAGTGCTAGAGAAAACACAGGAACTAACTATGGCTACACCTTC.

The chain is built from TRBV20-1 and TRBJ1-4, with 7 positions matching TRBD1. Trimming took 5 bases from V and 2 from J; bases not matched to a gene: 8. The CDR3 runs to 15 residues. CDR1 is DFQATT and CDR2 is SNEGSKA in the germline V gene (reference sequence). DNA for the CDR3: TGCAGTGCTCGACAGGGAGCTTGGACTAATGAAAAACTGTTTTTT. Protein: CSARQGAWTNEKLFF.

This sequence joins TRBV6-6 and TRBJ2-2, with 13 bases identical to TRBD2. With V trimmed by 3 bases and J by 8 bases, 3 bases remained unmatched. The CDR3 spans 15 residues. Germline V CDR1 and CDR2: MNHNY, SVGAGI (reference sequence). CDR3 DNA: TGTGCCAGCAGTTATGAGGGACTAGCGGGAGGGGAGCTGTTTTTT. This translates into CASSYEGLAGGELFF.

The V and J genes are TRBV27 and TRBJ2-1, with 11 bases that match TRBD2. Matching the DNA end better, TRBJ2-7 makes the J call doubtful. Germline-derived CDR1 and CDR2 are MNHEY and SMNVEV (reference sequence). This CDR3 is built from 16 residues. CDR3 in amino acids: CASSQLAGVSYNEQYF. As DNA, the CDR3 is TGTGCCAGCAGTCAACTAGCGGGAGTGTCCTACAATGAGCAGTACTTC.

The chain is built from TRBV5-1 and TRBJ2-1, with 12 nucleotides matching TRBD1. Trimming removed 2 bases from V and 3 bases from J; junction bases left unmatched: 3. Germline CDR1 reads SGHRS; CDR2 reads YFSETQ. This CDR3 region has 16 residues. In DNA form, the CDR3 reads TGCGCCAGCAGCTTCGGGACAGGGGGCAACTACAATGAGCAGTTCTTC. It encodes CASSFGTGGNYNEQFF. The full variable domain, rest sourced from reference TRBV5-1 and TRBJ2-1, is KAGVTQTPRYLIKTRGQQVTLSCSPISGHRSVSWYQQTPGQGLQFLFEYFSETQRNKGNFPGRFSGRQFSNSRSEMNVSTLELGDSALYLCASSFGTGGNYNEQFFGPGTRLTVL.

V and J are TRBV5-5 and TRBJ2-7; 7 bases map to TRBD1. CDR3 size: 14 residues. V lost 6 bases and J lost 7; bases outside the gene matches: 13. The V gene's germline CDR1 is SGHKS and CDR2 YYEKEE (reference sequence). The CDR3 sequence is CASTHRGRAGEQYF. The DNA of the CDR3 is TGTGCCAGCACCCACAGGGGTAGGGCCGGGGAGCAGTACTTC.

This chain links TRBV6-5 with TRBJ1-1; TRBD1 matches at 9 bases. V lost 0 bases and J lost 4; bases outside the gene matches: 3. This CDR3 region has 15 residues. CDR1 and CDR2 (germline): MNHEY, SVGAGI. The CDR3 coding sequence is TGTGCCAGCAGTTACTCGACAGGGGGGATCACTGAAGCTTTCTTT. Residues: CASSYSTGGITEAFF.

V gene TRBV6-4 combines with J gene TRBJ1-2, with 8 bases matching TRBD1. Trimming cost V 6 bases and J 3 bases; bases outside gene matches: 9. The CDR3 is 15 amino acids. The germline CDR1 and CDR2 sequences are MRHNA and SNTAGT. This CDR3 is CASRSTTGGDYGYTF. CDR3 nucleotides: TGTGCCAGCAGGAGTACCACAGGGGGAGACTATGGCTACACCTTC.

This chain connects TRBV4-2 to TRBJ2-3, with a weak D call TRBD1 (5 bases). Trimming took off 1 base at V and 14 bases at J, with 25 bases between the two ends. Per germline, CDR1 LGHNA and CDR2 YNFKEQ. The length of the CDR3 is 16 residues. The CDR3 reads CASSQGVSALDRNAYF. The DNA of the CDR3 is TGTGCCAGCAGCCAAGGAGTGTCTGCCCTTGACAGAAACGCGTATTTT.

The chain couples TRBV7-3 to TRBJ2-5; perhaps TRBD1 as D (5 bases). The length of the CDR3 is 14 residues. Trimming shortened V by 0 bases and J by 2 bases, and 7 bases separated the two germline ends. Germline assignment: CDR1 SGHTA and CDR2 FQGTGA. The CDR3 sequence: CASSLTPGQETQYF. For the CDR3, the DNA is TGTGCCAGCAGCTTAACGCCAGGGCAAGAGACCCAGTACTTC.